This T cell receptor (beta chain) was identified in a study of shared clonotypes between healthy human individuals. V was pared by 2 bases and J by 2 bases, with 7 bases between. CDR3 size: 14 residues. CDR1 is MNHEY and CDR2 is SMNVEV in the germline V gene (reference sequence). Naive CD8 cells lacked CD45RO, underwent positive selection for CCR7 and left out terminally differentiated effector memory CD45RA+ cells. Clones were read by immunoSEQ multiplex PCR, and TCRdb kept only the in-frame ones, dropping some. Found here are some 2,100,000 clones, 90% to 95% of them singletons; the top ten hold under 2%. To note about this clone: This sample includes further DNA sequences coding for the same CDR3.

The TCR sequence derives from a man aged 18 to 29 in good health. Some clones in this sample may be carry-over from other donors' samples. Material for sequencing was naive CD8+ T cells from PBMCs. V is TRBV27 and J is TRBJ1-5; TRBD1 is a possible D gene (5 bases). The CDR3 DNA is TGTGCCAGCAGTTTACGGGACGGCAATCAGCCCCAGCATTTT. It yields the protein CASSLRDGNQPQHF.